This is a list of T cell receptor beta chains from one sample in a study of blood T cell repertoires in COVID-19. Data came from immunoSEQ multiplex PCR; TCRdb stores just in-frame clones and leaves some out. This table has under 150,000 clones, roughly 84% appearing once. The sample taken for sequencing was PBMCs or T cells enriched from blood (not recorded which). The receptor source for this set is a woman aged 45-60 years who had been exposed to COVID-19. CDR3s include the opening cysteine and the closing phenylalanine or tryptophan. A D gene is named only where the DNA matches it firmly. Only some rows state a clone size, as once, few, many or a class for expanded clones.

d_gene	v_gene	abundance	j_gene	CDR3aa	CDR3nt
-	TRBV29-1	-	TRBJ1-6	CSVSTGLSPLHF	TGCAGCGTCTCTACGGGACTTTCACCCCTCCACTTT
-	TRBV5-1	-	TRBJ1-1	CASSFRGTEAFF	TGCGCCAGCAGCTTCAGGGGCACTGAAGCTTTCTTT
TRBD1	TRBV27	few	TRBJ1-1	CASSHGQGSSEAFF	TGTGCCAGCAGTCATGGACAGGGAAGCTCTGAAGCTTTCTTT
-	TRBV9	-	TRBJ2-1	CASGSTYNEQFF	TGTGCCAGCGGGAGCACCTACAATGAGCAGTTCTTC
TRBD2	TRBV7-9	-	TRBJ2-1	CASSSAGGTTSGRANEQFF	TGTGCCAGCAGCTCCGCCGGAGGTACCACTAGCGGGAGGGCAAATGAGCAGTTCTTC
TRBD1	TRBV10-3	-	TRBJ2-7	CATSTGGYEQYF	TGTGCCACCTCGACAGGGGGGTACGAGCAGTACTTC
-	TRBV5-1	-	TRBJ2-7	CASSLAGEQYF	TGCGCCAGCAGCTTGGCCGGCGAGCAGTACTTC
-	TRBV5-4	-	TRBJ2-1	CASSFPQGAGAYNEQFF	TGTGCCAGCAGCTTTCCCCAAGGGGCGGGGGCTTACAATGAGCAGTTCTTC
-	TRBV28	-	TRBJ1-3	CASSPEGGGQTGNTIYF	TGTGCCAGCAGTCCCGAGGGCGGGGGGCAGACTGGAAACACCATATATTTT
-	TRBV6-4	-	TRBJ1-1	CASRQDRNTEAFF	TGTGCCAGCAGACAGGACCGGAACACTGAAGCTTTCTTT
-	TRBV19	few	TRBJ2-3	CASSFPGTLGTDTQYF	TGTGCCAGTAGTTTCCCCGGGACATTGGGCACAGATACGCAGTATTTT
-	TRBV19	-	TRBJ2-5	CASSTSGGSSLQETQYF	-
-	TRBV12-3/TRBV12-4	once	TRBJ2-7	CASSLQIYEQYF	TGTGCCAGCAGTTTACAGATCTACGAGCAGTACTTC
TRBD2	TRBV7-3	-	TRBJ2-5	CASSLGGGRETQYF	TGTGCCAGCAGCTTAGGCGGGGGGAGAGAGACCCAGTACTTC
TRBD1	TRBV4-3	-	TRBJ1-2	CASSQDIGTGFGYTF	TGCGCCAGCAGCCAAGATATAGGGACAGGGTTTGGCTACACCTTC
-	TRBV7-9	-	TRBJ1-1	CASSSESGHSGAFF	TGTGCCAGCAGCTCCGAGTCAGGGCATTCTGGAGCTTTCTTT
TRBD1	TRBV24-1	-	TRBJ2-1	CATSDYRGNEQFF	TGTGCCACCAGTGATTACAGGGGCAATGAGCAGTTCTTC
-	TRBV7-9	few	TRBJ2-2	CASSSRHSGTGELFF	TGTGCCAGCAGTTCACGACACTCCGGCACCGGGGAGCTGTTTTTT
TRBD1	TRBV27	-	TRBJ1-1	CASSQMDRATEAFF	TGTGCCAGCAGCCAAATGGACAGGGCCACTGAAGCTTTCTTT
-	TRBV3-1/TRBV3-2	-	TRBJ1-2	CASSQGSGLYGYTF	TGTGCCAGCAGCCAAGGATCAGGGCTCTATGGCTACACCTTC
TRBD2	TRBV7-2	-	TRBJ2-1	CASSPSLAGAEQFF	TGTGCCAGCAGCCCTAGCCTAGCGGGGGCTGAGCAGTTCTTC
-	TRBV19	-	TRBJ1-4	CASSRNRGRDNEKLFF	TGTGCCAGTAGTAGGAACCGGGGTCGCGATAATGAAAAACTGTTTTTT
-	TRBV5-6	few	TRBJ1-4	CASQRPGMANEKLFF	TGTGCCAGCCAGAGGCCCGGAATGGCTAATGAAAAACTGTTTTTT
-	TRBV7-2	-	TRBJ2-7	CASSLAGGGPTGWDSYEQYF	TGTGCCAGCAGCTTAGCAGGAGGTGGTCCCACGGGATGGGACTCCTACGAGCAGTACTTC
-	TRBV5-6	-	TRBJ2-5	CASSPTGVQETQYF	TGTGCCAGCAGCCCTACAGGCGTCCAAGAGACCCAGTACTTC
-	TRBV6-5	-	TRBJ2-2	CATVAVGTGELFF	TGTGCCACCGTGGCGGTGGGTACCGGGGAGCTGTTTTTT
TRBD1	TRBV7-9	-	TRBJ2-6	CANGQGGSGANVLTF	TGTGCCAACGGACAGGGGGGTTCTGGGGCCAACGTCCTGACTTTC
TRBD2	TRBV30	-	TRBJ2-7	CAWSGTSAYYEQYF	TGTGCCTGGAGCGGGACTAGCGCCTACTACGAGCAGTACTTC
-	TRBV30	many	TRBJ1-6	CAWRGMVSSYNSPLHF	TGTGCCTGGAGGGGCATGGTGAGCTCCTATAATTCACCCCTCCACTTT
TRBD1	TRBV28	-	TRBJ1-1	CASSLTRTGRDTEAFF	TGTGCCAGCAGCCTTACCCGGACAGGGAGGGACACTGAAGCTTTCTTT
TRBD1	TRBV18	-	TRBJ1-5	CASSPGTGGVQPQHF	TGTGCCAGCTCACCAGGGACAGGGGGCGTTCAGCCCCAGCATTTT
-	TRBV19	few	TRBJ1-5	CASSISPQVNQPQHF	TGTGCCAGTAGTATAAGCCCGCAAGTCAATCAGCCCCAGCATTTT
TRBD2	TRBV6-4	-	TRBJ2-1	CASSEGLEINNEQFF	TGTGCCAGCAGTGAGGGACTAGAAATCAACAATGAGCAGTTCTTC
-	TRBV9	-	TRBJ2-4	CASSVEGRGAKNIQYF	TGTGCCAGCAGCGTAGAAGGCAGGGGAGCCAAAAACATTCAGTACTTC
TRBD1	TRBV13	-	TRBJ1-5	CASSSRDSPYNQPQHF	TGTGCCAGCAGCAGCCGGGACAGCCCTTACAATCAGCCCCAGCATTTT
-	TRBV3-1/TRBV3-2	-	TRBJ1-5	CASSQARVDQPQHF	TGTGCCAGCAGCCAAGCGAGGGTAGATCAGCCCCAGCATTTT
TRBD1	TRBV7-2	few	TRBJ1-5	CASSLVDRQGWRPQHF	TGTGCCAGCAGCTTAGTGGACCGACAGGGGTGGCGGCCCCAGCATTTT